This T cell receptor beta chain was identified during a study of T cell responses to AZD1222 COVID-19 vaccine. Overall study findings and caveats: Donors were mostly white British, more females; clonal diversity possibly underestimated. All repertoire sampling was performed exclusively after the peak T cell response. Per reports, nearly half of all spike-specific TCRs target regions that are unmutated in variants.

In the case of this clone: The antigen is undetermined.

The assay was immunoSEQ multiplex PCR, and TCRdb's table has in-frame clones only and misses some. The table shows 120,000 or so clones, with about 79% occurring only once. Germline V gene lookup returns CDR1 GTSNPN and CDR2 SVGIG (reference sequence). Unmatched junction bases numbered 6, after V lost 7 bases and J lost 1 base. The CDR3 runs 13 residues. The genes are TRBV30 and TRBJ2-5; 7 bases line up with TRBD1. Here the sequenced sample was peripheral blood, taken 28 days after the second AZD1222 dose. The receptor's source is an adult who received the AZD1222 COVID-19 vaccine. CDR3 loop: CALIGDSQETQYF. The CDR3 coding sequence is TGTGCCTTGATCGGGGACAGCCAAGAGACCCAGTACTTC.